This T cell receptor (beta chain) originates from a study of Graves' ophthalmopathy and Graves' hyperthyroidism. Amplification of the TCR beta CDR3 regions used RNA transcripts (as template). Investigators did first-round RT-PCR with HTBI primers, then second-round multiplex PCR. TCRdb itself ran the multiplex PCR reads through MiXCR, one entry per CDR3 protein. The sample has 350,000 to 400,000 distinct CDR3 sequences, around 17% seen once; the top ten hold roughly 1.6%. This clonotype was seen a few times. Its antigen is unidentified. Findings of the study overall: Blood repertoires reportedly contained most expanded thyroid clonotypes above 0.001 frequency. A 13-signature model separated ophthalmopathy from stable hyperthyroidism, 85% to 90% sensitivity, about 81% specificity. The model's ophthalmopathy progression predictions had about 69% sensitivity and less than 75% specificity.

Trimming removed 8 bases at V and 6 bases at J, with 20 bases between. Germline values: CDR1 LNHDA, CDR2 SQIVND (reference sequence). The CDR3 is made up of 15 amino acids. PBMCs stemmed from more than 9.5 ml of fresh peripheral blood. The sequenced material came from peripheral blood. The rearrangement links TRBV19 to TRBJ2-1; D is perhaps TRBD2 (6 bases). The TCR was taken from a woman under 30 with Graves' ophthalmopathy. The CDR3 coding sequence is TGTGCCAGTCAGTATACGTGGGAGGCCGGCAATGAGCAGTTCTTC. This sequence encodes CASQYTWEAGNEQFF. Based on the CDR3 plus reference TRBV19 and TRBJ2-1, the full variable domain is DGGITQSPKYLFRKEGQNVTLSCEQNLNHDAMYWYRQDPGQGLRLIYYSQIVNDFQKGDIAEGYSVSREKKESFPLTVTSAQKNPTAFYLCASQYTWEAGNEQFFGPGTRLTVL.